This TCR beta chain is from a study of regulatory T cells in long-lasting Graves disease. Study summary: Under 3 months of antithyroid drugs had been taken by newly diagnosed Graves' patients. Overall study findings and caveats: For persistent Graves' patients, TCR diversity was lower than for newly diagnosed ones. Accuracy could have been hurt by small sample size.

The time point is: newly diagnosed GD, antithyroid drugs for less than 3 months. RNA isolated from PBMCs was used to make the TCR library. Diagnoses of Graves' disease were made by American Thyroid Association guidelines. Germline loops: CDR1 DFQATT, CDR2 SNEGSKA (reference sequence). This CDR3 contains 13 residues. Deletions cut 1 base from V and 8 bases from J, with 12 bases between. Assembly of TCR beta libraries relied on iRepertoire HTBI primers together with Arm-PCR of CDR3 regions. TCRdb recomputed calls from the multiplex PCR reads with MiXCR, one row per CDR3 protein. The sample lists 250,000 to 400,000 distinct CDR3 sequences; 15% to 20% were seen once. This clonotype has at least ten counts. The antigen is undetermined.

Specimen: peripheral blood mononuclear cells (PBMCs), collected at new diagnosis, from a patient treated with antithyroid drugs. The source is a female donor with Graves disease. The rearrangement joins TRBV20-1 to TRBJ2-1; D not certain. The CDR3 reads CSARVGNHYEQFF. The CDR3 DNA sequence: TGCAGTGCTAGAGTGGGTAATCACTATGAGCAGTTCTTC.